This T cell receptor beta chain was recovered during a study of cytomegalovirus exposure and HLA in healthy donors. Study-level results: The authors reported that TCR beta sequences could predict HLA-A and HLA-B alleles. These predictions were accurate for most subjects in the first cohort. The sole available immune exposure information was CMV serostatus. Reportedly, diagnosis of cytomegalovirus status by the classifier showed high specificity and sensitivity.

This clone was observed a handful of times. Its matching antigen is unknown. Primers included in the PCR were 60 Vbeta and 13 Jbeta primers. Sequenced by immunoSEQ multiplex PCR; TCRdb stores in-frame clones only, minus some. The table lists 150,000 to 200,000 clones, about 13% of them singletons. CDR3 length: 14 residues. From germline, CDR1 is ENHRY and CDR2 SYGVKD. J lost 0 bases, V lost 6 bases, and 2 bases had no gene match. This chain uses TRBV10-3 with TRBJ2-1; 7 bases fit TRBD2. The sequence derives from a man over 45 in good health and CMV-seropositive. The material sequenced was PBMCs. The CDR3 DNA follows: TGTGCCATCAGCTCGGGGGGCTCCTACAATGAGCAGTTCTTC. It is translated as CAISSGGSYNEQFF.